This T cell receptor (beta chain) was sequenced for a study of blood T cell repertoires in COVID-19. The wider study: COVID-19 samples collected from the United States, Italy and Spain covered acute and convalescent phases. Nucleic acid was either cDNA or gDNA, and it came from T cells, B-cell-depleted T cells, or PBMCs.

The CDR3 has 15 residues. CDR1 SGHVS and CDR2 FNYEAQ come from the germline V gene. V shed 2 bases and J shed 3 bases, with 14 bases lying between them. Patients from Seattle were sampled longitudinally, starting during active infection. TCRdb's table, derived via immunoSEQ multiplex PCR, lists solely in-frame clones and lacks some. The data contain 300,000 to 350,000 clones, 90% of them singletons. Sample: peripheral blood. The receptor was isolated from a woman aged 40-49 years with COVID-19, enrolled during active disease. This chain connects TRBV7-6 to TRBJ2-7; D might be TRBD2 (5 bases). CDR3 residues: CASSLKEGSYYEQYF. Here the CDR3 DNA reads TGTGCCAGCAGCTTAAAAGAGGGCAGCTACTACGAGCAGTACTTC.